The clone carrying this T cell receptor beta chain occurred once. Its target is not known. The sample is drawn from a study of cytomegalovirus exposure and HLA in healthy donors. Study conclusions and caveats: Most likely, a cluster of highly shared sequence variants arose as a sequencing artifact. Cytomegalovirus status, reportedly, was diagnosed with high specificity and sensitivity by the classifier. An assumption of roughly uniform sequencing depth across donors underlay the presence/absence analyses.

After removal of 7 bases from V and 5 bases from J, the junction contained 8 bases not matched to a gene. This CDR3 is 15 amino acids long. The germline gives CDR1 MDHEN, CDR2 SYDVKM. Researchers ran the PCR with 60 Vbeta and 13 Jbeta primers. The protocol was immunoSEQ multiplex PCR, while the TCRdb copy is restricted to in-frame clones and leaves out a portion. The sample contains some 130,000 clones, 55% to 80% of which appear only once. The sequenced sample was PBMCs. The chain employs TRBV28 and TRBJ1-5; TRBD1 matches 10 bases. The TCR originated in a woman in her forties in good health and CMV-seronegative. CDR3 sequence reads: CASTFDRGLDQPQHF. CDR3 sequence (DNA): TGTGCCAGCACCTTCGACAGGGGGCTCGATCAGCCCCAGCATTTT.